The present T cell receptor beta chain was sequenced within a study of T cells after yellow fever vaccination. Looked up from germline, CDR1 is KGHSH and CDR2 is LQKENI. V was cut by 0 bases and J by 0 bases, with 9 bases left in between. The length of the CDR3 is 15 residues. 5'RACE template switching generated TCR cDNA, adding a universal primer site and UMIs. TCRdb re-analysed the 5' RACE reads in MiXCR, keeping a single row per CDR3 protein. The profile covers about 500,000 distinct CDR3 sequences, with around a sixth appearing a single time and 17% taken by the ten largest. This clonotype originated in a man aged 18 to 35 who received the YFV17D yellow fever vaccine. The gene calls are TRBV18 and TRBJ2-7, with TRBD1 as a possible D gene (5 bases). The source material was PBMCs, sampled less than 6 days after the first yellow fever vaccination. In nucleotides, the CDR3 is TGTGCCAGCTCACCACCGGACACTCGCTCCTACGAGCAGTACTTC. Its protein product is CASSPPDTRSYEQYF.